The rows below give T cell receptor beta chains drawn from one sample of a study of shared clonotypes between healthy human individuals. Measured with immunoSEQ multiplex PCR; TCRdb has only the in-frame clones, and not every one. The sample yields a few hundred thousand clones, 77% seen once. Sequencing was carried out using PBMCs. Every receptor here comes from a woman in her thirties or forties in good health. Some clones in this sample may be carry-over from other donors' samples. The CDR3 runs from the conserved cysteine through the conserved F or W. A D gene is named only where the DNA matches it firmly. Size is omitted from some rows. Given values are once, few, many or a class for expanded clones.

clone_size | d_call | j_call | v_call | cdr3_nt | cdr3_aa
NA | NA | TRBJ2-5 | TRBV21-1 | TGTGCCAGCAAAGGGACAGGTGGAGAGACCCAGTACTTC | CASKGTGGETQYF
NA | TRBD1 | TRBJ1-2 | TRBV7-9 | TGTGCCAGCAGCACGCCGGGACAGGGGGATAGGGGCTACACCTTC | CASSTPGQGDRGYTF
NA | NA | TRBJ2-7 | TRBV27 | TGTGCCAGCAGCTGGGGGATCTCCTACGAGCAGTACTTC | CASSWGISYEQYF
NA | TRBD1 | TRBJ1-1 | TRBV28 | TGTGCCACGGCAGGGGGAGTGAACACTGAAGCTTTCTTT | CATAGGVNTEAFF
NA | NA | TRBJ2-7 | TRBV6-5 | TGTGCCAGCAGAATCGGGGGTTCCTACGAGCAGTACTTC | CASRIGGSYEQYF
NA | NA | TRBJ2-7 | TRBV11-2 | TGTGCCAGCAACAAGGACAGAGCTACCTACGAGCAGTACTTC | CASNKDRATYEQYF
NA | TRBD1 | TRBJ2-1 | TRBV7-3 | TGTGCCAGCAGCTTGGGACAGGGGGACGACAATGAGCAGTTCTTC | CASSLGQGDDNEQFF
NA | TRBD1 | TRBJ1-6 | TRBV28 | TGTGCCAGCAGTTTAAATGGACAGGGCTGGTCACCCCTCCACTTT | CASSLNGQGWSPLHF
NA | NA | TRBJ1-2 | TRBV5-6 | TGTGCCAGCAGCTTGGAAGGGAGAACTACGGGAGGCTACACCTTC | CASSLEGRTTGGYTF
NA | TRBD1 | TRBJ1-2 | TRBV7-8 | TGTGCCAGCAACCGACAGGGAGAGGGTGGCTACACCTTC | CASNRQGEGGYTF
NA | NA | TRBJ1-3 | TRBV7-6 | TGTGCCAGCAGCTTGCGGGGGGCTGGAAACACCATATATTTT | CASSLRGAGNTIYF
many | TRBD1 | TRBJ2-6 | TRBV19 | TGTGCCAGTAGTATAGCCACAGGGGCTGGGGCCAACGTCCTGACTTTC | CASSIATGAGANVLTF
NA | TRBD1 | TRBJ1-2 | TRBV2 | TGTGCCAGCAGTGTGGACAGGGGCGACTATGGCTACACCTTC | CASSVDRGDYGYTF
NA | NA | TRBJ2-1 | TRBV6-6 | TGTGCCAGCAGTTACTCGGACCACTACAATGAGCAGTTCTTC | CASSYSDHYNEQFF
NA | NA | TRBJ2-7 | TRBV15 | TGTGCCACCAGCATCAACTTAGGTCGCTACGAGCAGTACTTC | CATSINLGRYEQYF
NA | TRBD1 | TRBJ1-2 | TRBV9 | TGTGCCAGCAGCGCGGCGGACAGGGGCCATCTTTCCTTC | CASSAADRGHLSF
many | TRBD1 | TRBJ2-1 | TRBV5-1 | TGCGCCAGCAGCCCGGGACAGGGGACCTACAATGAGCAGTTCTTC | CASSPGQGTYNEQFF
NA | NA | TRBJ2-5 | TRBV11-3 | TGTGCCAGCAGCTTAGGAAGAGCTCAAGAGACCCAGTACTTC | CASSLGRAQETQYF
NA | TRBD2 | TRBJ2-2 | TRBV7-9 | TGTGCCAGCTGTGAGACTAGCTTAGGGTACGCCGGGGAGCTGTTTTTT | CASCETSLGYAGELFF
NA | TRBD2 | TRBJ2-1 | TRBV5-4 | TGTGCCAGCAGCCCCCCCCGCTGGACTAGCGGGATCAATGAGCAGTTCTTC | CASSPPRWTSGINEQFF
NA | TRBD2 | TRBJ2-1 | TRBV6-5 | TGTGCCAGCAGCACTAGCGGGAGAGTCCACAATGAGCAGTTCTTC | CASSTSGRVHNEQFF
NA | TRBD2 | TRBJ2-7 | TRBV7-2 | TGTGCCAGCAGCTTAGCGGGACTAGCGGGCTACGAGCAGTACTTC | CASSLAGLAGYEQYF
NA | TRBD1 | TRBJ1-1 | TRBV6-5 | TGTGCCAGCAGGTTTCAGGGGGCTCAGACTTTCTTT | CASRFQGAQTFF
NA | NA | TRBJ2-1 | TRBV10-3 | TGTGCCATCAGTGAGTCGGCTAGCTCCTACAATGAGCAGTTCTTC | CAISESASSYNEQFF
NA | NA | TRBJ1-3 | TRBV27 | TGTGCCAGCAGTTTCCGACAGGACCCAGGAAACACCATATATTTT | CASSFRQDPGNTIYF
NA | NA | TRBJ2-3 | TRBV28 | TGTGCCAGCAGCCCCAGGGTACGAAGCACAGATACGCAGTATTTT | CASSPRVRSTDTQYF
NA | NA | TRBJ2-2 | TRBV5-1 | TGCGCCAGCAGCTTGGCCGCGAACACCGGGGAGCTGTTTTTT | CASSLAANTGELFF
NA | TRBD2 | TRBJ2-7 | TRBV29-1 | TGCAGCGTCCCCGCCCCCAGCGGGAGTTACTACGAGCAGTACTTC | CSVPAPSGSYYEQYF
NA | NA | TRBJ1-6 | TRBV9 | TGTGCCAGCAGTCAAAAGGAGGGGAATTCACCCCTCCACTTT | CASSQKEGNSPLHF
NA | NA | TRBJ2-1 | TRBV5-6 | TGTGCCAGCAGCTTGGATTATGAGCAGTTCTTC | CASSLDYEQFF
NA | TRBD2 | TRBJ2-5 | TRBV18 | TGTGCCAGCTCACCGACTAGCGGGAGGGCCCGACAAGAGACCCAGTACTTC | CASSPTSGRARQETQYF
NA | NA | TRBJ1-2 | TRBV19 | TGTGCCAGTGGAATTACGGGAGGGGAACTCCTCTATGGCTACACCTTC | CASGITGGELLYGYTF
NA | TRBD1 | TRBJ1-5 | TRBV28 | TGTGCCAGCAGTCCTTCGACAGGGAGTCAGCCCCAGCATTTT | CASSPSTGSQPQHF
NA | NA | TRBJ2-2 | TRBV19 | TGTGCCAGTAACCCCCCGGGGACCGGGGAGCTGTTTTTT | CASNPPGTGELFF
NA | NA | TRBJ2-1 | TRBV7-9 | TGTGCCAGCAGCAAATTATACAATGAGCAGTTCTTC | CASSKLYNEQFF
NA | TRBD2 | TRBJ2-7 | TRBV28 | TGTGCCAGCAGTCAGGGACTAGCCAAAACCACCTACGAGCAGTACTTC | CASSQGLAKTTYEQYF
NA | TRBD2 | TRBJ2-1 | TRBV7-3 | TGTGCCAGCACCCCGGGAGGTGGTTACAATGAGCAGTTCTTC | CASTPGGGYNEQFF